Presented here are 6 T cell receptor beta chains from one specimen sequenced in a study of T-cell reconstitution after alpha-beta-depleted transplantation in children. Molecular barcoding with unique molecular identifiers was used for the TCRbeta library. TCRdb re-derived calls from the PCR reads in MiXCR, one entry per CDR3 protein. There are 70,000 to 95,000 distinct CDR3 sequences in the sample; 12% occur only once, and approximately 15% lies in the top ten. The sample in question was PBMCs from the stem cell graft donor, obtained from the stem cell graft. These receptors were taken from a human donor who donated a stem cell graft to a child with inherited bone marrow failure.

This clonotype was counted many times. J is TRBJ1-1 and V is TRBV5-1; TRBD1 is a possible D gene (6 bases). The germline V and J ends were trimmed by 4 bases and 5 bases, with 21 bases remaining between them. The CDR3 covers 16 residues. Looked up from germline, CDR1 is SGHRS and CDR2 is YFSETQ. The CDR3 DNA reads TGCGCCAGCAGCGGGGTTAAGTTCAGGGGACGAACTGAAGCTTTCTTT. Protein sequence: CASSGVKFRGRTEAFF. Full variable domain (remainder filled in from reference TRBV5-1 and TRBJ1-1): KAGVTQTPRYLIKTRGQQVTLSCSPISGHRSVSWYQQTPGQGLQFLFEYFSETQRNKGNFPGRFSGRQFSNSRSEMNVSTLELGDSALYLCASSGVKFRGRTEAFFGQGTRLTVV.

The chain combines TRBV2 with TRBJ1-1; possibly TRBD1 for D (5 bases). CDR3 length: 15 residues. Germline V gene data show CDR1 as SNHLY and CDR2 as FYNNEI. V lost 0 bases and J lost 0, with 8 bases in between. CDR3 coding DNA: TGTGCCAGCAGTGAAGCCCCCAGGGTGAACACTGAAGCTTTCTTT. This codes for CASSEAPRVNTEAFF.

At least ten counts were recorded for this clonotype. The V gene is TRBV5-1, the J gene TRBJ1-2, with D hard to call. In germline, CDR1 is SGHRS, CDR2 YFSETQ. The V gene lost 0 bases and the J gene lost 4 bases, with 13 bases spanning the gap. The CDR3 is made up of 15 amino acids. CDR3 DNA sequence: TGCGCCAGCAGCTTGGCAGCAGGACCCAGCTATGGCTACACCTTC. Translating it yields CASSLAAGPSYGYTF.

Of note for this clonotype: A single base separates this from a much larger clone, so it may be a read error. The chain employs TRBV7-9 and TRBJ2-7; D gene ambiguous. CDR1 is SEHNR, CDR2 FQNEAQ, per germline (reference sequence). Trimming took off 3 bases at V and 4 bases at J, with 7 bases between the two ends. The CDR3 sequence is 12 residues long. The CDR3 nucleotides read TGTGCCAGCAGCTTCAACATTTACGAGCAGTACTTC. Its protein product is CASSFNIYEQYF.

This clonotype was seen repeatedly, ten times or more. The chain recombines TRBV6-5 with TRBJ2-1; TRBD2 agrees at 7 bases. Germline V CDR1 and CDR2: MNHEY, SVGAGI. Trimming at V came to 2 bases and at J to 9 bases, leaving 16 bases not matched to a gene. There are 17 residues in the CDR3. The CDR3 DNA follows: TGTGCCAGCAGTTACCCCTTAAGTGCGGGAGTCGGGAGTGAGCAGTTCTTC. This codes for CASSYPLSAGVGSEQFF.

This clonotype occurred many times. This chain uses TRBV7-2 with TRBJ2-5; 12 bases align to TRBD2. J lost 2 bases, V lost 5 bases, and 9 bases had no gene match. Germline V gene sequence: CDR1 SGHTA, CDR2 FQGNSA. This CDR3 contains 17 residues. For the CDR3, the DNA is TGTGCCAGCAGCCCTCGGACTAGCGGGACAGGGCAAGAGACCCAGTACTTC. Its translation is CASSPRTSGTGQETQYF.